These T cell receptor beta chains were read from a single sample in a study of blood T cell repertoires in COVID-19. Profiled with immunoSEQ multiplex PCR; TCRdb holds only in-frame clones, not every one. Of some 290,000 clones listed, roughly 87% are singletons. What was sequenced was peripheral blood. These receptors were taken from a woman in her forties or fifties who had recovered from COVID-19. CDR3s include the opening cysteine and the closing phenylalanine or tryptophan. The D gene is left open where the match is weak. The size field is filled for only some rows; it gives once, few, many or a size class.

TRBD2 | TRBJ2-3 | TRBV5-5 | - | TGTGCCAGCAGCCGACAGGGATGGACTAGCGGGAGGTCAGATACGCAGTATTTT | CASSRQGWTSGRSDTQYF
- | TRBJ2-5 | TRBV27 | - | TGTGCCAGCAGTCCGGGATTCGCGACCCAGTACTTC | CASSPGFATQYF
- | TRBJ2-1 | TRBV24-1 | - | TGTGCCACCAGTGATTCGGCGACGACCGCTAGAAATGAGCAGTTCTTC | CATSDSATTARNEQFF
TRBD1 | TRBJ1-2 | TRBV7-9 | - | TGTGCCAGCAGCGAGGACAGGGAGGACTATGGCTACACCTTC | CASSEDREDYGYTF
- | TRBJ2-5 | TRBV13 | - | TGTGCCAGCAGCCCCCGTGGGGGCGGATTGACAGAGACCCAGTACTTC | CASSPRGGGLTETQYF
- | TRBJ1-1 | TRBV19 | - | TGTGCCAGTAAGCGGGGGCCCAGGACTGAAGCTTTCTTT | CASKRGPRTEAFF
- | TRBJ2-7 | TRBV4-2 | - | TGTGCCAGCAGCCAAGATTACGCGAACTACGAGCAGTACTTC | CASSQDYANYEQYF
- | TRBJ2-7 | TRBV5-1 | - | TGCGCCAGCAGCTCCTCCGGGAGCTACTACGAGCAGTACTTC | CASSSSGSYYEQYF
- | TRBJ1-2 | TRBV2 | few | TGTGCCAGCAGCGATCAGGGTCTCTATGGCTACACCTTC | CASSDQGLYGYTF
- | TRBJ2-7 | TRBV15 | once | TGTGCCACCAGCAGAGATCTTGGGGGACAAACCGCCGTGGAGCAGTACTTC | CATSRDLGGQTAVEQYF
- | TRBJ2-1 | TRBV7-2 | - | TGTGCCAGCAGCTCCGTAAGGGGCTCCTACAATGAGCAGTTCTTC | CASSSVRGSYNEQFF
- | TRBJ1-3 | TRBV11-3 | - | TGTGCCAGCAGCTTATCCAGCTACGGGGGAAACACCATATATTTT | CASSLSSYGGNTIYF
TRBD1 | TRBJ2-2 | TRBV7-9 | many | TGTGCCATCCCAATCAACCAGGGGGTAGACACCGGGGAGCTGTTTTTT | CAIPINQGVDTGELFF
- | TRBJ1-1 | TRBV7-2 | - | TGTGCCAGCAGCTTCGGGTATGAAGCTTTCTTT | CASSFGYEAFF
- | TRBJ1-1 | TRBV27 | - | TGTGCCAGCAGTCGGCGGGACCTCCTTGAAGCTTTCTTT | CASSRRDLLEAFF
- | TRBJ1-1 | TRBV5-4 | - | TGTGCCAGCAGCGCCGGGGGGGGGCGGACTGAAGCTTTCTTT | CASSAGGGRTEAFF
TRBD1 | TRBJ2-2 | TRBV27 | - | TGTGCCAGCAGTTTAGATGGACAGGGGCAAGGCACCGGGGAGCTGTTTTTT | CASSLDGQGQGTGELFF
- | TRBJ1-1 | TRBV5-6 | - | TGTGCCAGCAGCGGCCGGCTACAGCTCAACACTGAAGCTTTCTTT | CASSGRLQLNTEAFF
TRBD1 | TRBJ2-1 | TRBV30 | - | TGTGCCTGGGACCCGACAGGGCTAATCTACAATGAGCAGTTCTTC | CAWDPTGLIYNEQFF
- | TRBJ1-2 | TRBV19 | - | TGTGCCAGTAGTAAGCTTGGGGGGACCGCCTATGGCTACACCTTC | CASSKLGGTAYGYTF
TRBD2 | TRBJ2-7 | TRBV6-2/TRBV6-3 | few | TGTGCCAGCAGTTTAGCGGGACGCCCGCCCTACGAGCAGTACTTC | CASSLAGRPPYEQYF
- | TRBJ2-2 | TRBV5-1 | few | TGCGCCAGCAGTCACAGGGACACCGGGGAGCTGTTTTTT | CASSHRDTGELFF
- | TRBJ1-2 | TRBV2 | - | TGTGCCAGCAGTGTCACCCAGGGCGACTATGGCTACACCTTC | CASSVTQGDYGYTF
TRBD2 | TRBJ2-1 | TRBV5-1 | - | TGCGCCAGCAGCCGGGCGGGGGAGCGGTTTAATGAGCAGTTCTTC | CASSRAGERFNEQFF
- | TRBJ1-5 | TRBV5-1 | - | TGCGCCAGCAGCTTGGGTGGGCTCCATCAGCCCCAGCATTTT | CASSLGGLHQPQHF
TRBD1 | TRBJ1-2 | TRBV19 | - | TGTGCCAGTAGTTCTCACACAGGGGACTATGGCTACACCTTC | CASSSHTGDYGYTF
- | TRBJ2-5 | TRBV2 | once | TGTGCCAGCAGCCCCAGGGTGCAAGAGACCCAGTACTTC | CASSPRVQETQYF
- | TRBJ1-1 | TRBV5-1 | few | TGCGCCAGCAGCTTCCGGAGCCAGGGGTCCACTGAAGCTTTCTTT | CASSFRSQGSTEAFF
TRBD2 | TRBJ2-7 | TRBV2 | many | TGTGCCAGCAGTGATGGGGGGGTCGGGAGTATGGGCTACGAGCAGTACTTC | CASSDGGVGSMGYEQYF
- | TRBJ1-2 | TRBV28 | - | TGTGCCAGCAGTTCGACAGGACCCCTATCCGACACCTTC | CASSSTGPLSDTF
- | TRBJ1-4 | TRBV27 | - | TGTGCCAGCAGGGCGGCGGCGTTTAGTGAAAAACTGTTTTTT | CASRAAAFSEKLFF
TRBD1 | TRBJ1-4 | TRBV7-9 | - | TGTGCCAGCAGCCCAGATCCGGGACAGGGGAGAGAAAAACTGTTTTTT | CASSPDPGQGREKLFF
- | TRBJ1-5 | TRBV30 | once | TGTGCCTGGAGCATAGGGGGCAATCAGCCCCAGCATTTT | CAWSIGGNQPQHF
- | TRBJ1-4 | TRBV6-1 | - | TGTGCCAGCAGTGAAGCATGGGGAAGGGGTGAAAAACTGTTTTTT | CASSEAWGRGEKLFF
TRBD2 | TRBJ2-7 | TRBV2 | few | TGTGCCATTACTAGCGAAAGCTCCTACGAGCAGTACTTC | CAITSESSYEQYF
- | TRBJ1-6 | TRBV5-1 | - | TGCGCCAGCAGCTCAATACGGGATAATTCACCCCTCCACTTT | CASSSIRDNSPLHF
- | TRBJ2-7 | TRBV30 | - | TGTGCCTGGGGGGGCAGGGGCTATGAGCAGTACTTC | CAWGGRGYEQYF
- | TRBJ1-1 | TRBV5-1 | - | TGCGCCAGCAGCTTGGATCGAAGGGGTGAGTACACTGAAGCTTTCTTT | CASSLDRRGEYTEAFF
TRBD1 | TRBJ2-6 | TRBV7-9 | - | TGTGCCAGCCAAATTTTTCCGGGACAGTCCTCCTCTGGGGCCAACGTCCTGACTTTC | CASQIFPGQSSSGANVLTF
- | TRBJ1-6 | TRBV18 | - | TGTGCCAGCTCACCATCAGGCCGACCCCTCCACTTT | CASSPSGRPLHF
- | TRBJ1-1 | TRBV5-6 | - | TGTGCCAGCAGCTTACTCCTCAGGTTGAACACTGAAGCTTTCTTT | CASSLLLRLNTEAFF
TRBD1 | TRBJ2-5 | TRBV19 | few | TGTGCCAGTAGTACGGGACAGACTTATCAAGAGACCCAGTACTTC | CASSTGQTYQETQYF
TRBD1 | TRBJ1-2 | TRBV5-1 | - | TGCGCCAGCAGCCCAAACCCGGGACAGGGGGCTTTTGGCTACACCTTC | CASSPNPGQGAFGYTF
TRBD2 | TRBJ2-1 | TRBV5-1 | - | TGCGCCAGCAGCCCCAGCCTACTAGCGGGAGATTGGGTTGAGCAGTTCTTC | CASSPSLLAGDWVEQFF
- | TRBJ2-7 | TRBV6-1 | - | TGTGCCAGCAGTCAGGACTCTCTCCCCGGGGAGCAGTACTTC | CASSQDSLPGEQYF
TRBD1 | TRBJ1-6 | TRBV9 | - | TGTGCCAGCAGCGTAACAGGGGGACCCTCAGAGACCCTCCACTTT | CASSVTGGPSETLHF
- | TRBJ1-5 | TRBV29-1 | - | TGCAGCGTCCGCATCGGGGTGGGGCAGCCCCAGCATTTT | CSVRIGVGQPQHF
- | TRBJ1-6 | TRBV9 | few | TGTGCCAGCAGTACCGTCCCTGACAGTGCGGTAAATTTAGCGGATTCACCCCTCCACTTT | CASSTVPDSAVNLADSPLHF
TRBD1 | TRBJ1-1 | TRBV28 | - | TGTGCCAGCAGTCCGACAGGGGGCCCGAACACTGAAGCTTTCTTT | CASSPTGGPNTEAFF
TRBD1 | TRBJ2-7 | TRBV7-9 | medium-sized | TGTGCCAGCAGCCGAATGACAGGGAGCTCCTACGAGCAGTACTTC | CASSRMTGSSYEQYF
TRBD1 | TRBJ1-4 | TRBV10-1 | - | TGCGCCAGCAGTCACAGGGGGCGAGGTGAAAAACTGTTTTTT | CASSHRGRGEKLFF
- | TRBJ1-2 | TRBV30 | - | TGTGCCTGGAAGACCCCGGACACAATATATGGCTACACCTTC | CAWKTPDTIYGYTF
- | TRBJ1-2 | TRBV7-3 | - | TGTGCCAGCAGCTCCTCCGTCAGGGGTAGAGGCTACACCTTC | CASSSSVRGRGYTF
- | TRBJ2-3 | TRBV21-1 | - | TGTGCCAGCAGCTCTTGGACTAGGAGAGATACGCAGTATTTT | CASSSWTRRDTQYF
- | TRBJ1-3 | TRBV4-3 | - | TGCGCCAGCAGCCAAGATGGGCAGGGTGTAAACACCATATATTTT | CASSQDGQGVNTIYF
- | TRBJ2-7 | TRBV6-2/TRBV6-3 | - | TGTGCCAGCAGTTACTCGGAGGGCCCCTACGAGCAGTACTTC | CASSYSEGPYEQYF